This T cell receptor (beta chain) is from a study of blood T cell repertoires in COVID-19. Study context: Acute and convalescent COVID-19 specimens originated in the United States, Italy and Spain.

Under the authors' procedure: How many nucleated cells were present was estimated from reference gene primer amplification. The protocol was immunoSEQ multiplex PCR, while the TCRdb copy is restricted to in-frame clones and leaves out a portion. V and J calls and clone size are those listed in that table; D and trimming were worked out from the DNA. The sample includes about 190,000 clones, 84% of them seen just once. This TCR derives from a woman aged 30 to 39 who had been exposed to COVID-19. Sequenced material: PBMCs or T cells enriched from blood (not recorded which).

The CDR3 is CASSQVSGDRGSGNTIYF. The CDR3 DNA is TGTGCCAGCAGCCAAGTGTCCGGAGACCGGGGGTCTGGAAACACCATATATTTT. V is TRBV3-1 (or the pseudogene TRBV3-2) and J is TRBJ1-3, with a weak D call TRBD1 (5 bases). This CDR3 region has 18 residues. Trimming took off 1 base at V and 1 base at J, with 17 bases between the two ends. Germline CDR1 reads LGHDT; CDR2 reads YNNKEL (reference sequence).